The 30 T cell receptor beta chains reported below all come from one sample, sequenced in a study of OX40 agonist ivuxolimab in advanced cancers. Here immunoSEQ multiplex PCR was the method, and the copy in TCRdb shows in-frame clones only, minus some. The sample holds fewer than 80,000 clones, 91% seen once. The source material was CD4+ or CD8+ T cells sorted from blood, sampled in a trial of the OX40 agonist ivuxolimab. The receptors were sampled from an adult with an advanced solid tumor such as melanoma, head and neck, liver or kidney cancer.

The rearrangement links TRBV15 to TRBJ2-7; TRBD1 agrees at 7 bases. The CDR3 loop spans 13 amino acids. Germline CDR1 is LNHNV and CDR2 is YYDKDF (reference sequence). The V and J ends lost 4 bases and 3 bases, in that order; junction bases with no gene match: 3. This CDR3 is CATSKGQDYEQYF. The CDR3 nucleotides are TGTGCCACCAGCAAAGGACAGGACTACGAGCAGTACTTC.

The rearrangement joins TRBV27 to TRBJ2-1, with 10 bases aligning to TRBD2. V lost 2 bases and J lost 4; bases outside the gene matches: 5. The CDR3 spans 16 residues. Germline V gene sequence: CDR1 MNHEY, CDR2 SMNVEV (reference sequence). CDR3 in amino acids: CASSLGGLAVYNEQFF. CDR3 in DNA: TGTGCCAGCAGTTTAGGAGGACTAGCGGTATACAATGAGCAGTTCTTC.

The chain carries TRBV5-5 and TRBJ1-4; D call uncertain. CDR1 and CDR2 from the germline V gene are SGHKS and YYEKEE (reference sequence). CDR3 length equals 14 residues. V gave up 6 bases and J gave up 5 bases, with 14 bases separating them. DNA of the CDR3: TGTGCCAGCACCACGAACTTGTTGAATGAAAAACTGTTTTTT. Amino acid sequence: CASTTNLLNEKLFF.

A single count supports this clone. The V and J genes are TRBV30 and TRBJ2-5, with D unclear. V was shortened by 1 base and J by 4 bases, with 10 bases between the two germline ends. CDR3 size: 13 residues. The V gene's germline CDR1 is GTSNPN and CDR2 SVGIG (reference sequence). CDR3 residues: CAWSAHSGETQYF. In nucleotides, the CDR3 is TGTGCCTGGAGTGCCCACTCCGGAGAGACCCAGTACTTC.

In its sample, this clone was seen a few times. This sequence joins TRBV5-5 and TRBJ2-7, with 8 bases that match TRBD2. Germline V gene lookup returns CDR1 SGHKS and CDR2 YYEKEE (reference sequence). This CDR3 region has 15 residues. The V segment lost 3 bases and the J segment 1 base; nucleotides outside the gene matches: 6. CDR3 DNA sequence: TGTGCCAGCAGCTCGACTAGCGCGATTTCCTACGAGCAGTACTTC. Protein: CASSSTSAISYEQYF.

This chain joins TRBV4-3 and TRBJ2-7, with 7 nucleotides matching TRBD1. CDR1 is LGHNA and CDR2 is YSLEER in the germline V gene. V gave up 0 bases and J gave up 3 bases; unmatched junction bases: 5. The CDR3 consists of 15 residues. The CDR3 reads CASSQDRTGVYEQYF. DNA of the CDR3: TGCGCCAGCAGCCAAGATCGCACAGGGGTCTACGAGCAGTACTTC.

The rearrangement joins TRBV7-2 to TRBJ2-2; D is tentatively TRBD1 or TRBD2 (7 bases each). This CDR3 spans 14 amino acids. CDR1 and CDR2 (germline): SGHTA, FQGNSA. V lost 11 bases and J lost 5, with 18 bases in between. CDR3 DNA sequence: TGTGCCCCCTGGGGGCAGGGGGGGACCGGGGAGCTGTTTTTT. This codes for CAPWGQGGTGELFF. Drawing the rest from reference TRBV7-2 and TRBJ2-2, the complete variable domain is GAGVSQSPSNKVTEKGKDVELRCDPISGHTALYWYRQSLGQGLEFLIYFQGNSAPDKSGLPSDRFSAERTGGSVSTLTIQRTQQEDSAVYLCAPWGQGGTGELFFGEGSRLTVL.

This sequence joins TRBV28 and TRBJ1-2, with unresolved D. V lost 7 bases and J 0 bases, leaving 18 bases between the germline ends. CDR1 and CDR2 (germline): MDHEN, SYDVKM. The CDR3 runs 16 residues. CDR3 loop: CASTGPLAGANYGYTF. In DNA form, the CDR3 reads TGTGCCAGCACCGGGCCTCTTGCAGGAGCTAACTATGGCTACACCTTC.

The table lists this clone with a count of one. The CDR3 loop reads CASSQEVSGSYEQYF. The CDR3, as DNA: TGCGCCAGCAGCCAAGAGGTTTCAGGATCCTACGAGCAGTACTTC. V is TRBV4-3 and J is TRBJ2-7; D is ambiguous. Trimming removed 0 bases at V and 1 base at J, with 10 bases between. Germline CDR1 and CDR2: LGHNA and YSLEER. This CDR3 contains 15 residues.

This chain connects TRBV27 to TRBJ2-7; 9 bases fit TRBD1. Germline trimming cut 7 bases from V and 4 bases from J; bases unmatched to any gene: 2. This CDR3 region has 12 residues. Per germline, CDR1 MNHEY and CDR2 SMNVEV (reference sequence). The CDR3 DNA follows: TGTGCCAGCACCGGACAGGGGTACGAGCAGTACTTC. Its protein is CASTGQGYEQYF.

The chain combines TRBV19 with TRBJ1-1; D not resolved. Germline assignment: CDR1 LNHDA and CDR2 SQIVND (reference sequence). This CDR3 is built from 12 residues. Deletions cut 5 bases from V and 4 bases from J, with 8 bases between. The CDR3 DNA follows: TGTGCCAGTAGTCTAAGAGGCACTGAAGCTTTCTTT. It yields the protein CASSLRGTEAFF.

The J gene is TRBJ2-3, the V gene TRBV13; D call uncertain. CDR1 and CDR2 from the germline V gene are PRHDT and FYEKMQ (reference sequence). This CDR3 region has 15 residues. Deletions cut 5 bases from V and 4 bases from J, with 16 bases between. Here the CDR3 DNA reads TGTGCCAGCAGCCTTGCATCAGAATCCGCAGATACGCAGTATTTT. The encoded protein is CASSLASESADTQYF.

Only one count was recorded for this clone. The chain recombines TRBV14 with TRBJ2-7, with TRBD1 as a possible D gene (6 bases). CDR3 length: 15 amino acids. V was trimmed by 0 bases and J by 1 base, leaving 10 bases between them. Germline CDR1 reads SGHDN; CDR2 reads FVKESK. As DNA, the CDR3 is TGTGCCAGCAGCCAAGATGTCACAGGGTCCTACGAGCAGTACTTC. Protein: CASSQDVTGSYEQYF.

CDR3 coding DNA: TGTGCCTGGAGTCCCAGTGGAGAAAAACTGTTTTTT. Amino acids: CAWSPSGEKLFF. The genes are TRBV30 and TRBJ1-4; D is ambiguous. The V end was cut by 2 bases, the J end by 8 bases, with 9 bases between. Germline V gene lookup returns CDR1 GTSNPN and CDR2 SVGIG (reference sequence). This CDR3 has 12 residues.

The chain uses TRBV9 and TRBJ2-3; D unresolved. The V and J ends lost 1 base and 4 bases respectively, with 13 bases between them. In germline, CDR1 is SGDLS, CDR2 YYNGEE. The CDR3 covers 15 residues. CDR3 sequence: CASSVSTVTPDTQYF. CDR3 nucleotides: TGTGCCAGCAGCGTATCCACCGTTACTCCAGATACGCAGTATTTT. Using reference TRBV9 and TRBJ2-3 for the parts outside the CDR3, the full variable domain is DSGVTQTPKHLITATGQRVTLRCSPRSGDLSVYWYQQSLDQGLQFLIQYYNGEERAKGNILERFSAQQFPDLHSELNLSSLELGDSALYFCASSVSTVTPDTQYFGPGTRLTVL.

The chain employs TRBV9 and TRBJ1-5; 8 bases line up with TRBD1. V trimming: 0 bases; J trimming: 5 bases; junction bases outside the gene matches: 4. In germline, CDR1 is SGDLS, CDR2 YYNGEE. The CDR3 loop spans 15 amino acids. The CDR3 loop reads CASSVGTGGYQPQHF. The CDR3 bases are TGTGCCAGCAGCGTAGGAACAGGGGGTTATCAGCCCCAGCATTTT.

V and J are TRBV9 and TRBJ1-1; D not resolved. The CDR3 sequence is 15 residues long. Germline CDR1 is SGDLS and CDR2 is YYNGEE. The V end was cut by 3 bases, the J end by 5 bases, with 17 bases between. The CDR3 is CASSADPRAGTEAFF. The CDR3, as DNA: TGTGCCAGCAGCGCCGACCCGCGGGCTGGAACTGAAGCTTTCTTT.

The chain carries TRBV7-9 and TRBJ2-1, with TRBD1 matching over 8 bases. After removal of 1 base from V and 0 bases from J, the junction contained 2 bases not matched to a gene. From germline, CDR1 is SEHNR and CDR2 FQNEAQ (reference sequence). The CDR3 has 16 residues. CDR3 region: CASSLGTGSSYNEQFF. CDR3 sequence (DNA): TGTGCCAGCAGCTTAGGGACAGGGAGCTCCTACAATGAGCAGTTCTTC. Based on the CDR3 plus reference TRBV7-9 and TRBJ2-1, the full variable domain is DTGVSQNPRHKITKRGQNVTFRCDPISEHNRLYWYRQTLGQGPEFLTYFQNEAQLEKSRLLSDRFSAERPKGSFSTLEIQRTEQGDSAMYLCASSLGTGSSYNEQFFGPGTRLTVL.

The chain combines TRBV11-2 with TRBJ2-2; D unclear. Trimming left V 7 bases short and J 0 bases short, with 3 bases between. The germline V gene encodes CDR1 SGHAT and CDR2 FQNNGV. The CDR3 consists of 12 residues. CDR3 protein: CASMTNTGELFF. CDR3 bases: TGTGCCAGCATGACGAACACCGGGGAGCTGTTTTTT.

The chain uses TRBV28 and TRBJ1-2; 9 nucleotides line up with TRBD1. This CDR3 comprises 15 residues. Per the germline V gene, CDR1 is MDHEN and CDR2 is SYDVKM. The V gene end was trimmed by 5 bases and the J gene end by 4 bases; junction bases not matched to a gene: 8. The CDR3 here is CASSTNTGGGYGYTF. In DNA form, the CDR3 reads TGTGCCAGCAGTACTAATACAGGGGGCGGCTATGGCTACACCTTC.

The rearrangement links TRBV27 to TRBJ2-7; 11 bases line up with TRBD1. V shed 7 bases and J 0 bases; nucleotides not matched to a gene: 2. This CDR3 has 14 residues. CDR1 is MNHEY and CDR2 is SMNVEV in the germline V gene (reference sequence). The CDR3 sequence: CASTGTGGSYEQYF. In DNA form, the CDR3 reads TGTGCCAGCACAGGGACAGGGGGCTCCTACGAGCAGTACTTC.

With regard to this clone: Other DNA sequences in the same sample also yield this CDR3. The CDR3 DNA follows: TGCGCCAGCAGCCAAGATTCAACCTACGAGCAGTACTTC. Translating it yields CASSQDSTYEQYF. The chain links TRBV4-1 to TRBJ2-7; the D is unclear. Trimming shortened V by 0 bases and J by 2 bases, and 5 bases separated the two germline ends. The CDR3 totals 13 residues. In germline, CDR1 is MGHRA, CDR2 YSYEKL.

V usage is TRBV4-3 and J usage is TRBJ2-7; TRBD1 matches 8 bases. Germline values: CDR1 LGHNA, CDR2 YSLEER. The trim removed 3 bases at V and 4 bases at J, leaving 2 bases unmatched. This CDR3 spans 13 amino acids. The CDR3 coding sequence is TGCGCCAGCAGCCATGACAGGGGTTACGAGCAGTACTTC. It codes for CASSHDRGYEQYF.

The chain couples TRBV19 to TRBJ2-7; 10 bases line up with TRBD1. The CDR3 length is 16 residues. The V segment lost 7 bases and the J segment 3 bases; nucleotides outside the gene matches: 12. Germline CDR1 and CDR2: LNHDA and SQIVND (reference sequence). The DNA for the CDR3 is TGTGCCAGTAAACGTGGGACAGGGGACCCCTACTACGAGCAGTACTTC. Protein sequence: CASKRGTGDPYYEQYF.

This chain connects TRBV19 to TRBJ2-1; 7 bases map to TRBD1. The germline V gene has CDR1 LNHDA and CDR2 SQIVND (reference sequence). The trim removed 5 bases at V and 4 bases at J, leaving 8 bases unmatched. The CDR3 length is 15 residues. As DNA, the CDR3 is TGTGCCAGTAGTTTAACGGGACAGACATACAATGAGCAGTTCTTC. Amino acids: CASSLTGQTYNEQFF.

This clone was seen just once. V gene TRBV7-6 combines with J gene TRBJ2-7, with D possibly being TRBD1 (6 bases). The germline gives CDR1 SGHVS, CDR2 FNYEAQ. Trimming took off 5 bases at V and 4 bases at J, with 12 bases between the two ends. This CDR3 has 13 amino acids. The CDR3 DNA is TGTGCCAGCAGCGAGGACAGTCCGTACGAGCAGTACTTC. It translates to CASSEDSPYEQYF.

The rearrangement joins TRBV4-2 to TRBJ1-1; D is possibly TRBD1 (5 bases). Germline-derived CDR1 and CDR2 are LGHNA and YNFKEQ. The CDR3 loop spans 12 amino acids. The V and J ends lost 5 bases and 4 bases respectively, with 8 bases between them. CDR3 nucleotide sequence: TGTGCCAGCAGCTTCGGGGGCACTGAAGCTTTCTTT. Translating gives CASSFGGTEAFF.

The chain carries TRBV28 and TRBJ1-1, with 10 positions matching TRBD1. The ends lost 5 bases at V and 5 bases at J; junction bases unmatched: 8. The CDR3 is 15 residues long. Germline CDR1 and CDR2: MDHEN and SYDVKM. The CDR3 loop reads CASSRTGQGNTEAFF. CDR3 nucleotides: TGTGCCAGCAGTCGAACGGGACAGGGGAATACTGAAGCTTTCTTT.

V is TRBV28 and J is TRBJ2-1; 9 nucleotides line up with TRBD2. Losses at the gene ends were 6 bases for V and 8 bases for J; bases not matched to a gene: 11. CDR3 size: 15 residues. Germline loops: CDR1 MDHEN, CDR2 SYDVKM. The CDR3 region is CASRPTSGSSDEQFF. The DNA of the CDR3 is TGTGCCAGCAGACCGACTAGCGGTTCTTCTGATGAGCAGTTCTTC. The full variable domain, in which reference TRBV28 and TRBJ2-1 provide the parts outside the CDR3, is DVKVTQSSRYLVKRTGEKVFLECVQDMDHENMFWYRQDPGLGLRLIYFSYDVKMKEKGDIPEGYSVSREKKERFSLILESASTNQTSMYLCASRPTSGSSDEQFFGPGTRLTVL.

Worth noting for this clone: Other DNA variants within this sample encode the same CDR3. The genes are TRBV27 and TRBJ2-7; 11 bases are shared with TRBD2. After removal of 5 bases from V and 4 bases from J, the junction contained 4 bases not matched to a gene. CDR1 and CDR2 from the germline V gene are MNHEY and SMNVEV (reference sequence). This CDR3 region has 14 residues. CDR3 DNA: TGTGCCAGCAGTCCGGGGACTAGCGGTTACGAGCAGTACTTC. Translation: CASSPGTSGYEQYF.